This is a list of T cell receptor beta chains from one sample in a study of PD-1 blockade in classical Hodgkin lymphoma. Sequencing used immunoSEQ multiplex PCR; TCRdb keeps in-frame clones, though not all of them. The sample yields about 51,000 clones, approximately 80% seen once. This specimen was peripheral blood mononuclear cells (PBMCs), taken before the fourth cycle of nivolumab. These receptors were obtained from a human donor with classical Hodgkin lymphoma. CDR3s leave out the opening cysteine and the closing phenylalanine or tryptophan.

j_call | v_call | cdr3_aa
TRBJ1-5 | TRBV6-1 | ASSEGRGPNQPQH
TRBJ2-6 | TRBV6-1 | ASNPGANVLT
TRBJ1-3 | TRBV6-1 | ASSRTSGNTIY
TRBJ1-1 | TRBV11-2 | ASSLHLYTEAF
TRBJ1-2 | TRBV18 | ASSPQGQGYLVYGYT
TRBJ2-5 | TRBV2 | ASSNRQGSETQY
TRBJ1-5 | TRBV7-6 | ASSPNYWGNSNQPQH
TRBJ1-1 | TRBV6-1 | ASSEWGQALSPNTEAF
TRBJ2-1 | TRBV5-1 | ASSLGSLGNEQF
TRBJ2-3 | TRBV5-4 | ASSSGTGSTDTQY
TRBJ2-1 | TRBV7-3 | ASSLTGGFHEQF
TRBJ2-7 | TRBV7-2 | ASSLPGVSYEQY
TRBJ2-1 | TRBV7-2 | ASSFTPGQGRYNEQF
TRBJ1-1 | TRBV6-5 | ASRGNTEAF
TRBJ1-2 | TRBV5-4 | ASSSLDGEAYGYT
TRBJ1-2 | TRBV9 | ASSVTTAGEDYYGYT
TRBJ2-5 | TRBV19 | ATESVDQETQY
TRBJ1-3 | TRBV19 | ASRPDRDSGNTIY
TRBJ1-2 | TRBV5-8 | ASSQDGGTYGYT
TRBJ1-2 | TRBV2 | ASSVDLGTGGYT
TRBJ2-2 | TRBV7-3 | ASSSNRFATGELF
TRBJ1-2 | TRBV7-9 | ASSNLGGYT
TRBJ2-5 | TRBV9 | ASSVETSLGETQY
TRBJ2-7 | TRBV29-1 | SVEYRDRGDEQY
TRBJ2-5 | TRBV27 | ASSLKGWYQETQY
TRBJ1-1 | TRBV7-9 | ASSSQGRGTEAF
TRBJ1-1 | TRBV7-2 | ASSRILTGEAF
TRBJ1-6 | TRBV28 | ASSVGYWSPLH
TRBJ2-7 | TRBV6-6 | ASSSGLGGIYEQY
TRBJ1-1 | TRBV6-5 | ASSYLPENTEAF
TRBJ2-3 | TRBV5-1 | ASSPLLAGGTDTQY
TRBJ2-7 | TRBV7-9 | ASSRVWGDEQY
TRBJ2-7 | TRBV5-1 | ASSTQGGHEQY
TRBJ1-5 | TRBV19 | ASRETGINQPQH
TRBJ1-3 | TRBV5-1 | ASSLVGAGGNTIY
TRBJ1-1 | TRBV5-6 | ASSPRRTGHSEAF
TRBJ2-5 | TRBV9 | ASSVDHRETQY
TRBJ2-3 | TRBV7-9 | ASSLIPSIADTQY
TRBJ2-3 | TRBV7-2 | ASRPSGTTDTQY
TRBJ2-1 | TRBV6-5 | ASSWVPGLYTEQF
TRBJ1-2 | TRBV15 | ATKTGGAGGGYT
TRBJ1-4 | TRBV6-6 | ASSLLDEKLF
TRBJ2-3 | TRBV19 | ASRLTHTDTQY
TRBJ2-2 | TRBV4-1 | ASSKDPQSWGLF
TRBJ1-1 | TRBV10-3 | AISDSPQVGTEAF
TRBJ1-5 | TRBV30 | AWNGAGGQPQH
TRBJ1-5 | TRBV16 | ASSQGSGRLSNQPQH
TRBJ1-4 | TRBV5-4 | ASSFPGKEKLF
TRBJ2-3 | TRBV7-2 | ASSLEPGLAV
TRBJ1-3 | TRBV9 | ASSVGLVDSGNTIY
TRBJ2-7 | TRBV28 | ASRLRGTSYEQY
TRBJ2-1 | TRBV6-1 | ATRPGTYNEQF
TRBJ1-5 | TRBV7-2 | ASSLVPRDEQPQH
TRBJ2-3 | TRBV7-2 | ASSRRGAGVGDTQY
TRBJ2-3 | TRBV21-1 | ASSSGRADTQY
TRBJ1-1 | TRBV6-5 | ASSYVMGRVTEAF
TRBJ1-4 | TRBV7-8 | ASSLFLRATNEKLF
TRBJ1-2 | TRBV4-1 | ASSQWRGSNYGYT